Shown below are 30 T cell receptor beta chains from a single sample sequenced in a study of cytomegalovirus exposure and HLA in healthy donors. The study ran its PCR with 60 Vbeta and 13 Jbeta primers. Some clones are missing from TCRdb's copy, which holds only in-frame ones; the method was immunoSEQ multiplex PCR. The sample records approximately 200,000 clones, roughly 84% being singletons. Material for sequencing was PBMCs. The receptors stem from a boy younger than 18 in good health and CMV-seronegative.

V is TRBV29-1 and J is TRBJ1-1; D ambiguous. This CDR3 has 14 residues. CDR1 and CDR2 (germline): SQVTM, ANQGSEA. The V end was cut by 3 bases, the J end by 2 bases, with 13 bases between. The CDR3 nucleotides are TGCAGCGTTGATCGGCAACAGCCAAACACTGAAGCTTTCTTT. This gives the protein CSVDRQQPNTEAFF. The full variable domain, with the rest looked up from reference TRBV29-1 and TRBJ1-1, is SAVISQKPSRDICQRGTSLTIQCQVDSQVTMMFWYRQQPGQSLTLIATANQGSEATYESGFVIDKFPISRPNLTFSTLTVSNMSPEDSSIYLCSVDRQQPNTEAFFGQGTRLTVV.

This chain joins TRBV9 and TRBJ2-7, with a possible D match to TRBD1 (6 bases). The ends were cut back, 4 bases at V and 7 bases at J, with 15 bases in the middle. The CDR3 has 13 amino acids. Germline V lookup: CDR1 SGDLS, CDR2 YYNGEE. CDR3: CASSPRTGNEQYF. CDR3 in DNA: TGTGCCAGCAGCCCCCGAACAGGGAATGAGCAGTACTTC.

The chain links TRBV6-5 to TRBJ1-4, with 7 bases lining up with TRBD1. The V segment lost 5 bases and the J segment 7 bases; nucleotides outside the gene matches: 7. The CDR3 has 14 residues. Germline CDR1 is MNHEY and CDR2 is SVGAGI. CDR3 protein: CASSPRTGREKLFF. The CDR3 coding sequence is TGTGCCAGCAGTCCCCGGACAGGCCGTGAAAAACTGTTTTTT.

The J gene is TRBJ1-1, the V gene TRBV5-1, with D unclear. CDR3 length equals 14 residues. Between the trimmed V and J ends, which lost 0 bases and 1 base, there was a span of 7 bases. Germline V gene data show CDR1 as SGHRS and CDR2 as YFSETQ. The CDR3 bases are TGCGCCAGCAGCTTGGGGGCCGGGAACACTGAAGCTTTCTTT. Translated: CASSLGAGNTEAFF.

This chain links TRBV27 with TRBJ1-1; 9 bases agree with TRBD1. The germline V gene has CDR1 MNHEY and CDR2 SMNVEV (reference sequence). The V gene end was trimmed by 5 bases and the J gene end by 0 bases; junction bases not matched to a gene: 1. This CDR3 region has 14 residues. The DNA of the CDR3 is TGTGCCAGCAGTGGGACAGGGATGAACACTGAAGCTTTCTTT. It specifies CASSGTGMNTEAFF.

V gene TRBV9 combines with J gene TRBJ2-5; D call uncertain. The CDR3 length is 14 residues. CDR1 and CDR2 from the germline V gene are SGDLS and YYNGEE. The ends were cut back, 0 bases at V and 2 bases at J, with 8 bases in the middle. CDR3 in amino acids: CASSVGTEQETQYF. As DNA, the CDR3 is TGTGCCAGCAGCGTAGGAACAGAGCAAGAGACCCAGTACTTC. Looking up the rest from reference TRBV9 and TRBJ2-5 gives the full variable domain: DSGVTQTPKHLITATGQRVTLRCSPRSGDLSVYWYQQSLDQGLQFLIQYYNGEERAKGNILERFSAQQFPDLHSELNLSSLELGDSALYFCASSVGTEQETQYFGPGTRLLVL.

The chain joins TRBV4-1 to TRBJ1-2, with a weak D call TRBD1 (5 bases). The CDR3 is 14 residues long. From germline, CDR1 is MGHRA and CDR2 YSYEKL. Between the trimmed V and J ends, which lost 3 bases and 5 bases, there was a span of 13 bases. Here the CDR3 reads CASSQSGPGYGYTF. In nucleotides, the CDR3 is TGCGCCAGCAGCCAGTCAGGGCCAGGATATGGCTACACCTTC.

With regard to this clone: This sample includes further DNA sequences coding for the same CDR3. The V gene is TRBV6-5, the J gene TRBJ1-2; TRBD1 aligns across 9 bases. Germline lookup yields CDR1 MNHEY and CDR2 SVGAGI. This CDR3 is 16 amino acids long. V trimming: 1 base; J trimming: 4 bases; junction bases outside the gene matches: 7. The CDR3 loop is CASSYFTGQGSYGYTF. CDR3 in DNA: TGTGCCAGCAGTTACTTTACAGGACAGGGGTCCTATGGCTACACCTTC.

The CDR3 coding sequence is TGTGCCAGCAGACTCACCCAGACAGCTAACTATGGCTACACCTTC. This gives the protein CASRLTQTANYGYTF. The chain joins TRBV6-5 to TRBJ1-2, with D maybe TRBD1 (5 bases). This CDR3 has 15 residues. Germline CDR1 MNHEY, CDR2 SVGAGI. V was shortened by 6 bases and J by 0 bases, with 14 bases between the two germline ends.

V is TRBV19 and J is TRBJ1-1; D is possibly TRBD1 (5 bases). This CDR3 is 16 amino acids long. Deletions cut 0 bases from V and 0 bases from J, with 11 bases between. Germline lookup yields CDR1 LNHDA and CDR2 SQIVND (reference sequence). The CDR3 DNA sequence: TGTGCCAGTAGTATAGATTTGGGGGGACTGAACACTGAAGCTTTCTTT. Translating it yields CASSIDLGGLNTEAFF.

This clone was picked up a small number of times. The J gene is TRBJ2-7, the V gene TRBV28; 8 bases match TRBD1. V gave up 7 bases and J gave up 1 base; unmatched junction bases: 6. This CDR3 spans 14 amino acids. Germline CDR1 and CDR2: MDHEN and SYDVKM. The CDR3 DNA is TGTGCCAGCATTCGTGGGACAGGTTCCTACGAGCAGTACTTC. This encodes CASIRGTGSYEQYF.

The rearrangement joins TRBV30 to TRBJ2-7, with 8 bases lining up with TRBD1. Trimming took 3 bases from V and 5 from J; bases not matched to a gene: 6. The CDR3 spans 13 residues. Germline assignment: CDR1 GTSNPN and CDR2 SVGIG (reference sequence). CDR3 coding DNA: TGTGCCTGGAGCGAGTCAGGGGGCAACGAGCAGTACTTC. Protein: CAWSESGGNEQYF.

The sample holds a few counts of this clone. CDR3 residues: CASSFQTVFDEQYF. The CDR3, as DNA: TGCGCCAGCAGCTTCCAAACGGTGTTCGACGAGCAGTACTTC. This sequence joins TRBV5-1 and TRBJ2-7; no clear D gene. The V gene lost 2 bases and the J gene lost 5 bases, with 14 bases spanning the gap. The CDR3 covers 14 residues. The V gene's germline CDR1 is SGHRS and CDR2 YFSETQ.

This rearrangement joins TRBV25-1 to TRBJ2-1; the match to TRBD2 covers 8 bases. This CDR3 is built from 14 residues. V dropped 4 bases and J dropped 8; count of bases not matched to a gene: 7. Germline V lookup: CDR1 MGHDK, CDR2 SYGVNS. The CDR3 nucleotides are TGTGCCAGCAGTGCCGGACTAGCTTTTGATGAGCAGTTCTTC. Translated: CASSAGLAFDEQFF.

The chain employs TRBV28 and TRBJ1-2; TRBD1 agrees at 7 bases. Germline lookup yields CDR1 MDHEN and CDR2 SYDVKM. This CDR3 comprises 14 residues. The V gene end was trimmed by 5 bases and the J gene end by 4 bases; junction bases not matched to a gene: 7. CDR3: CASSPGTDFYGYTF. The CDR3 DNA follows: TGTGCCAGCAGTCCCGGGACAGACTTCTATGGCTACACCTTC.

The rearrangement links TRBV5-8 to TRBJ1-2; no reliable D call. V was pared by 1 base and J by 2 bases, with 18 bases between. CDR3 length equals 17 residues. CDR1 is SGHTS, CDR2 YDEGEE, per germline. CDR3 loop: CASSLSQAQLLNYGYTF. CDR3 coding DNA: TGTGCCAGCAGCTTGAGTCAGGCACAGCTCCTCAACTATGGCTACACCTTC.

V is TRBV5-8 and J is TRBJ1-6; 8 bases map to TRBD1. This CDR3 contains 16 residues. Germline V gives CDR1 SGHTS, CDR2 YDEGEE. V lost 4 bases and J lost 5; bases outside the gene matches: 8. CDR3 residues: CASSHPRGQDNSPLHF. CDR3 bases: TGTGCCAGCAGCCACCCCAGGGGGCAAGATAATTCACCCCTCCACTTT.

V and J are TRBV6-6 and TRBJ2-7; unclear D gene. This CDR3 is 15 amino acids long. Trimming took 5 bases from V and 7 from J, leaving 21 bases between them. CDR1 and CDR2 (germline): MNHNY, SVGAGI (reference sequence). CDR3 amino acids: CASSPVKDVSSEQYF. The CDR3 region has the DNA TGTGCCAGCAGTCCCGTGAAAGACGTTTCTAGTGAGCAGTACTTC.

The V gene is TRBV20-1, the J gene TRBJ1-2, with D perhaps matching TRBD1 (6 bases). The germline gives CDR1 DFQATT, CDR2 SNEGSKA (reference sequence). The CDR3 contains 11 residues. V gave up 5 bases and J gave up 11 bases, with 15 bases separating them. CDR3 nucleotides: TGCAGTGCTCCCGGGACAACAGTTTACACCTTC. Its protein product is CSAPGTTVYTF.

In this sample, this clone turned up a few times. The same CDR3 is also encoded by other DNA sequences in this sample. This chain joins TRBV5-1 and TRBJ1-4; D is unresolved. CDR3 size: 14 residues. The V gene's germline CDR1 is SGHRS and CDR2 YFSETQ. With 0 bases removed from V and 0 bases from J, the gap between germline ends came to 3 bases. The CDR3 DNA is TGCGCCAGCAGCTTGGCTGCAACTAATGAAAAACTGTTTTTT. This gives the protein CASSLAATNEKLFF.

The CDR3 reads CASSVKTGTEQYF. The CDR3, as DNA: TGTGCCAGCAGCGTAAAGACAGGGACCGAGCAGTACTTC. V and J are TRBV9 and TRBJ2-7; 7 bases map to TRBD1. The length of the CDR3 is 13 residues. J lost 6 bases, V lost 1 base, and 4 bases had no gene match. Germline-derived CDR1 and CDR2 are SGDLS and YYNGEE.

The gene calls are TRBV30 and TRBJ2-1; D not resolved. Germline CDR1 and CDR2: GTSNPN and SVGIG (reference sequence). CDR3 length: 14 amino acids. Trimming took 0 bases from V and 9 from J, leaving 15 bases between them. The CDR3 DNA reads TGTGCCTGGAGTGTTGGATCCCCCTCTAGTGAGCAGTTCTTC. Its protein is CAWSVGSPSSEQFF.

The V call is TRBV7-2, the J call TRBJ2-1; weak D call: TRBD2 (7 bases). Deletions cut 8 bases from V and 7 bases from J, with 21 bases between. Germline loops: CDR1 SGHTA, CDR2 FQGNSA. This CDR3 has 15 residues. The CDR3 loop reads CASGLMGGLLNEQFF. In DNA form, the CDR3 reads TGTGCCAGCGGATTAATGGGGGGGCTTTTAAATGAGCAGTTCTTC. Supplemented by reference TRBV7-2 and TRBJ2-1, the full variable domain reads GAGVSQSPSNKVTEKGKDVELRCDPISGHTALYWYRQSLGQGLEFLIYFQGNSAPDKSGLPSDRFSAERTGGSVSTLTIQRTQQEDSAVYLCASGLMGGLLNEQFFGPGTRLTVL.

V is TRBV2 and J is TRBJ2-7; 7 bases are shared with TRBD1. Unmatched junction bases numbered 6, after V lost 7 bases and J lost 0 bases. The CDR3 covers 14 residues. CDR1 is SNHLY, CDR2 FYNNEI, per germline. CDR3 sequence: CASISGTVSYEQYF. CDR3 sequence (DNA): TGTGCCAGCATTTCAGGGACAGTCTCCTACGAGCAGTACTTC. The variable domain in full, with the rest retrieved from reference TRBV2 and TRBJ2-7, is EPEVTQTPSHQVTQMGQEVILRCVPISNHLYFYWYRQILGQKVEFLVSFYNNEISEKSEIFDDQFSVERPDGSNFTLKIRSTKLEDSAMYFCASISGTVSYEQYFGPGTRLTVT.

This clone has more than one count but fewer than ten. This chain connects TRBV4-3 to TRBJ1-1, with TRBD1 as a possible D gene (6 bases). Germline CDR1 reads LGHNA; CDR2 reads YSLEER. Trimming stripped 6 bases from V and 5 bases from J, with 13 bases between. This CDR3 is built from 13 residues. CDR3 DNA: TGCGCCAGCAGTCAATACAGGGAAACTGAAGCTTTCTTT. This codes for CASSQYRETEAFF.

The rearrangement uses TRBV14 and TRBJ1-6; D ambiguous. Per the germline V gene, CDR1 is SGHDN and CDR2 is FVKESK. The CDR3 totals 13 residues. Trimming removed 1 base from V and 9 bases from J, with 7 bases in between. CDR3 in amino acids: CASSQVTSSPLHF. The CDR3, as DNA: TGTGCCAGCAGCCAAGTTACGAGTTCACCCCTCCACTTT.

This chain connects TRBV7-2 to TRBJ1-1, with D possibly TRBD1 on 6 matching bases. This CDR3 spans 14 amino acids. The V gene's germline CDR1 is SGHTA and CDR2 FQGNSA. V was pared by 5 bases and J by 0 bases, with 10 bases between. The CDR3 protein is CASSLQGMNTEAFF. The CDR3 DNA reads TGTGCCAGCAGCCTCCAGGGGATGAACACTGAAGCTTTCTTT.

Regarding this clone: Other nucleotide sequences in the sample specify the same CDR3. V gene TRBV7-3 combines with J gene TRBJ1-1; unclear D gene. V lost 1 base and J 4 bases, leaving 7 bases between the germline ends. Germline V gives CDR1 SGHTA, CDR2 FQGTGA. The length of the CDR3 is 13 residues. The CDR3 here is CASSLRGSTEAFF. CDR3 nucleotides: TGTGCCAGCAGCTTAAGAGGTAGCACTGAAGCTTTCTTT.

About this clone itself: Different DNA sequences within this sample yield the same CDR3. CDR3 nucleotides: TGTGCCAGCAGCGTAGCTCGGGGGACTGAAGCTTTCTTT. Residues: CASSVARGTEAFF. The chain joins TRBV9 to TRBJ1-1; D might be TRBD1 (5 bases). Germline V CDR1 and CDR2: SGDLS, YYNGEE. V dropped 0 bases and J dropped 5 bases, with 8 bases sitting between them. This CDR3 comprises 13 residues.

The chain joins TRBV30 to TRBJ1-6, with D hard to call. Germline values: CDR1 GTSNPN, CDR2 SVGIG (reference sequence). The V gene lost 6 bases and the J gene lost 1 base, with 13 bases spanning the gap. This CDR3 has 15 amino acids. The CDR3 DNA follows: TGTGCCTGTCAAGGGAGTTCGTCCTATAATTCACCCCTCCACTTT. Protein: CACQGSSSYNSPLHF.